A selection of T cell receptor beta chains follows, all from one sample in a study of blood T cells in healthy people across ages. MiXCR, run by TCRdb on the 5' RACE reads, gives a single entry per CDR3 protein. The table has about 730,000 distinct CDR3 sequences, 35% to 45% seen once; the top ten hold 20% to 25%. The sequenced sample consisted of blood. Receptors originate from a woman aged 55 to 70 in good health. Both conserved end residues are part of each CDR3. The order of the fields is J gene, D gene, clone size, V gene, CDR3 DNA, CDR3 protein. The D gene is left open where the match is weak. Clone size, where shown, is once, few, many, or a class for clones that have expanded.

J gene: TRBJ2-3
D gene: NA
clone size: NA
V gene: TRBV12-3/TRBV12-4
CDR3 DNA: TGTGCCAGCTCCAGGCTAGGGGGTCCCGCAGATACGCAGTATTTT
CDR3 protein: CASSRLGGPADTQYF

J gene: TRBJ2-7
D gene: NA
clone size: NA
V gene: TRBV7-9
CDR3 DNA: TGTGCCAGCGGCCTAGGACGGACCCAAACCTACGAGCAGTACTTC
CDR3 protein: CASGLGRTQTYEQYF

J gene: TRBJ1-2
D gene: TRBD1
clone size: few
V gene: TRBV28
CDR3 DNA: TGTGCCAGCAGTAATCCGGGACAGGGGGGGGATGGCTACACCTTC
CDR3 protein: CASSNPGQGGDGYTF

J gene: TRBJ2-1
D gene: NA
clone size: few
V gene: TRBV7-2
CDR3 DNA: TGTGCCAGCACCTCGTCCCTTTACAATGAGCAGTTCTTC
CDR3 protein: CASTSSLYNEQFF

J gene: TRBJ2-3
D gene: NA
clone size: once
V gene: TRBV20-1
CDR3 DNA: TGCAGGGCTAGACCGGGCAGGGATACGCAGTATTTT
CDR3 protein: CRARPGRDTQYF

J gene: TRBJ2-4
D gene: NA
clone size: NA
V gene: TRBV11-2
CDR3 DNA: TGTGCCAGCAGCTTAATCAGGACGGAGGGGATTCAGTACTTC
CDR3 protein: CASSLIRTEGIQYF

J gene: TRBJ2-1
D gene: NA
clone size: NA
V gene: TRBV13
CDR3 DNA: TGTGCCAGCAGCCGAGCTTCGTGGGCCGAAAGTGAGCAGTTCTTC
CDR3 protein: CASSRASWAESEQFF

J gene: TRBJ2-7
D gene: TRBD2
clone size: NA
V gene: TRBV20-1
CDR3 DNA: TGCAGTGCCAGAGGACTAGCGTGGTACGAGCAGTACTTC
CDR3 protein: CSARGLAWYEQYF

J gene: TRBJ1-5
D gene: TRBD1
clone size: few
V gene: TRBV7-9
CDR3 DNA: TGTGCCAGCAGCTTAGGAAACCTGAGACAGGGGAGTCGGGTAAATCAGCCCCAGCATTTT
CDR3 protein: CASSLGNLRQGSRVNQPQHF

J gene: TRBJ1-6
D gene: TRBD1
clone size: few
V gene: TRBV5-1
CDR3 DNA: TGCGCCAGCAGCTTGGGAGCCCAGGGACAGAGAGGATCACCCCTCCACTTT
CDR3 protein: CASSLGAQGQRGSPLHF

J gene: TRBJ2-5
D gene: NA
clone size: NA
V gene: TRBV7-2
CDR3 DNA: TGTGCCAGCAGCGTACACGGGATCGAGGAGACCCAGTACTTC
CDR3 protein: CASSVHGIEETQYF

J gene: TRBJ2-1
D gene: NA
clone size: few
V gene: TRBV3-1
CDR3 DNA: TGTGCCAGCAGTTGGGGGGGACAGACCCACAATGAGCAGTTCTTC
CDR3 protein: CASSWGGQTHNEQFF

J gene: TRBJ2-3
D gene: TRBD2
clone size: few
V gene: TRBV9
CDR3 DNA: TGTGCCAGCACAAGGACTAGCGGGGGAACTAGCACAGATACGCAGTATTTT
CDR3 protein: CASTRTSGGTSTDTQYF

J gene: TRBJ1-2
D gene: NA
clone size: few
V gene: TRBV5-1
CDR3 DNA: TGCGCCAGCAGCTTGGCCAGATCGTCCCAAAGGGATGGCTACACCTTC
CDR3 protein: CASSLARSSQRDGYTF

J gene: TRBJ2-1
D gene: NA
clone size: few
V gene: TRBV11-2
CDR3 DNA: TGTGCCAGCAGCTCCCGGGACTATGAGCAGTTCTTC
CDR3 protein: CASSSRDYEQFF

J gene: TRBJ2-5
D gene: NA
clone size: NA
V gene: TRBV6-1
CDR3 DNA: TGTGCCAGCAGCCCTGACAGGGGAGGGACTAGGTGGGAGACCCAGTACTTC
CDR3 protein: CASSPDRGGTRWETQYF

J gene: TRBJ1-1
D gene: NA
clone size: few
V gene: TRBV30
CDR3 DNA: TGTGCCTGGAGTGAGGCAGGGGAAACTGAAGCTTTCTTT
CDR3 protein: CAWSEAGETEAFF

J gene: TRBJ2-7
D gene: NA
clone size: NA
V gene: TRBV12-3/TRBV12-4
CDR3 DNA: TGTGCCAGCAGTTCCCTTCGAACCGGCAGGGCTACCTACGAGCAGTACTTC
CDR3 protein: CASSSLRTGRATYEQYF

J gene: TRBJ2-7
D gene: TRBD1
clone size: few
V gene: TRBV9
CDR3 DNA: TGTGCCAGCAGCGTAGGAGAGACAGGGGGTTGGGAGCAGTACTTC
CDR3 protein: CASSVGETGGWEQYF

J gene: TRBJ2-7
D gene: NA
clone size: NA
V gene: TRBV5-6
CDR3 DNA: TGTGCCAGCAGCAGACCGGGACGGGTCACGGACGGCTCCTACGAGCAGTACTTT
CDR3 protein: CASSRPGRVTDGSYEQYF

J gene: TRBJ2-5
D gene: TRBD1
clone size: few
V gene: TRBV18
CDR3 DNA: TGTGCCAGCCGGGGGACAGGGAAGGGAGAGACCCAGTACTTC
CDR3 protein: CASRGTGKGETQYF

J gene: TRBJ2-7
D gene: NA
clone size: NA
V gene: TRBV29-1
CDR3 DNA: TGCAGCGTTGCGGCAGGGCCCTACGAGCAGTACTTC
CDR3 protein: CSVAAGPYEQYF